This T cell receptor (beta chain) came from a study of CD8 T cells in Susac syndrome. Study-level information: Active disease was present in roughly 6 of the sequenced Susac syndrome patients, and remission in fewer than ten. Treatment status at blood draw for the Susac syndrome patients was therapy-naive, corticosteroids, or intravenous immunoglobulin alone.

Random hexamers were used to reverse transcribe an amount of about 0.45 to 1 ug RNA. The authors amplified TCR beta CDR3 across 54 Vbeta and 13 Jbeta using immunoSEQ multiplex PCR. One entry per CDR3 protein, called by TCRdb with MiXCR from the immunoSEQ multiplex PCR reads. Here the sample spans roughly 250,000 distinct CDR3 sequences, roughly 95% being singletons. V was trimmed by 6 bases and J by 2 bases, leaving 17 bases between them. Germline lookup yields CDR1 MNHNY and CDR2 SVGAGI (reference sequence). There are 15 residues in the CDR3. This sequence originates from a human donor with Susac syndrome. The J gene is TRBJ2-7, the V gene TRBV6-6, with D tentatively TRBD2 (6 bases). The sample comprised CD4+ T cells from PBMCs. CDR3: CASRVNGRWAYEQYF. CDR3 coding DNA: TGTGCCAGCAGGGTAAACGGGAGATGGGCCTACGAGCAGTACTTC.